This T cell receptor beta chain was profiled in a study of CD8 T cells in acute hepatitis C reinfection. CDR3 length: 16 residues. V dropped 1 base and J dropped 4 bases, with 13 bases sitting between them. The germline CDR1 and CDR2 sequences are SGHDN and FVKESK. Assay: immunoSEQ multiplex PCR; the TCRdb copy retains only in-frame clones and omits some. The data hold about 38,000 clones, with around nine tenths observed a single time. The time point is: naive CD8 control sorted from an acute-time-point sample. Montreal Hepatitis C Cohort donors who inject drugs were seen every 3 months. Material for sequencing was naive CD8+ T cells from PBMCs. The chain uses TRBV14 and TRBJ2-2; tentatively, D is TRBD2 (6 bases). The sequence derives from a man aged 25 to 45 with chronic hepatitis C. The CDR3 region is CASSQVEVGGTGELFF. The CDR3 DNA sequence: TGTGCCAGCAGCCAAGTAGAGGTGGGAGGCACCGGGGAGCTGTTTTTT.